The clone carrying this T cell receptor (beta chain) came up many times. Ligated cDNA underwent four rounds of PCR with nested alpha and beta constant region primers and SP2. From the UMI-ligation and nested PCR reads, TCRdb called clonotypes with MiXCR, one entry per CDR3 protein. The sample records tens of thousands of distinct CDR3 sequences, roughly 7.3% being singletons. From germline, CDR1 is SQVTM and CDR2 ANQGSEA. The length of the CDR3 is 14 residues. V lost 6 bases and J 7 bases, leaving 16 bases between the germline ends. The entry originates in a study of naive and memory T cell subsets. The treatment denotes: skin biopsy from PPD injection site in Mantoux-positive individual. TCR cDNA received a 3' ligated oligonucleotide that carried a UMI.

The chain has TRBV29-1 and TRBJ1-6; no reliable D call. This TCR derives from an adult in good health. Source: skin, taken from a tuberculin skin test site. The CDR3 DNA reads as TGCAGCGTGGGATCGGGAGCCGAAAATTCACCCCTCCACTTT. It codes for CSVGSGAENSPLHF. The full variable domain, rest sourced from reference TRBV29-1 and TRBJ1-6, is SAVISQKPSRDICQRGTSLTIQCQVDSQVTMMFWYRQQPGQSLTLIATANQGSEATYESGFVIDKFPISRPNLTFSTLTVSNMSPEDSSIYLCSVGSGAENSPLHFGNGTRLTVT.